These 3 T cell receptor beta chains share one sample of origin, sequenced in a study of early T cells in non-severe SARS-CoV-2 infection. MiXCR, run by TCRdb on the 5' RACE reads, gives a single entry per CDR3 protein. Of approximately 76,000 distinct CDR3 sequences listed, around 13% were seen once; the top ten hold around 1.3%. The sample comprised whole blood. These receptors originate from an adult who was a healthcare worker with PCR-confirmed SARS-CoV-2 infection or an uninfected control (not recorded which).

This clonotype was counted at least ten times. The V and J genes are TRBV7-6 and TRBJ2-7, with a weak D call TRBD1 (6 bases). The ends were cut back, 4 bases at V and 6 bases at J, with 22 bases in the middle. CDR1 and CDR2 (germline): SGHVS, FNYEAQ. The CDR3 contains 16 residues. This chain's CDR3 is CASSSALRDIISEQYF. The DNA of the CDR3 is TGTGCCAGCAGCTCAGCACTCCGGGACATTATCAGCGAGCAGTACTTC.

The rearrangement joins TRBV4-3 to TRBJ2-7, with TRBD2 identical over 8 bases. This CDR3 region has 14 residues. CDR1 and CDR2 (germline): LGHNA, YSLEER. With 4 bases clipped from V and 6 bases from J, the junction kept 8 bases outside the gene matches. The CDR3, as DNA: TGCGCCAGCAGCCTCACTCGCGGGAGGACCGAGCAGTACTTC. It specifies CASSLTRGRTEQYF.

The sample holds many counts of this clonotype. J is TRBJ2-7 and V is TRBV7-6; 9 bases are shared with TRBD1. After removal of 2 bases from V and 3 bases from J, the junction contained 20 bases not matched to a gene. CDR1 and CDR2 from the germline V gene are SGHVS and FNYEAQ. The CDR3 spans 20 residues. CDR3 DNA sequence: TGTGCCAGCAGCTTACCTCCGGGACAGGGTTCCTCCTCCCTCGACTACGAGCAGTACTTC. Translated: CASSLPPGQGSSSLDYEQYF. The full variable domain, in which reference TRBV7-6 and TRBJ2-7 provide the parts outside the CDR3, is GAGVSQSPRYKVTKRGQDVALRCDPISGHVSLYWYRQALGQGPEFLTYFNYEAQQDKSGLPNDRFSAERPEGSISTLTIQRTEQRDSAMYRCASSLPPGQGSSSLDYEQYFGPGTRLTVT.